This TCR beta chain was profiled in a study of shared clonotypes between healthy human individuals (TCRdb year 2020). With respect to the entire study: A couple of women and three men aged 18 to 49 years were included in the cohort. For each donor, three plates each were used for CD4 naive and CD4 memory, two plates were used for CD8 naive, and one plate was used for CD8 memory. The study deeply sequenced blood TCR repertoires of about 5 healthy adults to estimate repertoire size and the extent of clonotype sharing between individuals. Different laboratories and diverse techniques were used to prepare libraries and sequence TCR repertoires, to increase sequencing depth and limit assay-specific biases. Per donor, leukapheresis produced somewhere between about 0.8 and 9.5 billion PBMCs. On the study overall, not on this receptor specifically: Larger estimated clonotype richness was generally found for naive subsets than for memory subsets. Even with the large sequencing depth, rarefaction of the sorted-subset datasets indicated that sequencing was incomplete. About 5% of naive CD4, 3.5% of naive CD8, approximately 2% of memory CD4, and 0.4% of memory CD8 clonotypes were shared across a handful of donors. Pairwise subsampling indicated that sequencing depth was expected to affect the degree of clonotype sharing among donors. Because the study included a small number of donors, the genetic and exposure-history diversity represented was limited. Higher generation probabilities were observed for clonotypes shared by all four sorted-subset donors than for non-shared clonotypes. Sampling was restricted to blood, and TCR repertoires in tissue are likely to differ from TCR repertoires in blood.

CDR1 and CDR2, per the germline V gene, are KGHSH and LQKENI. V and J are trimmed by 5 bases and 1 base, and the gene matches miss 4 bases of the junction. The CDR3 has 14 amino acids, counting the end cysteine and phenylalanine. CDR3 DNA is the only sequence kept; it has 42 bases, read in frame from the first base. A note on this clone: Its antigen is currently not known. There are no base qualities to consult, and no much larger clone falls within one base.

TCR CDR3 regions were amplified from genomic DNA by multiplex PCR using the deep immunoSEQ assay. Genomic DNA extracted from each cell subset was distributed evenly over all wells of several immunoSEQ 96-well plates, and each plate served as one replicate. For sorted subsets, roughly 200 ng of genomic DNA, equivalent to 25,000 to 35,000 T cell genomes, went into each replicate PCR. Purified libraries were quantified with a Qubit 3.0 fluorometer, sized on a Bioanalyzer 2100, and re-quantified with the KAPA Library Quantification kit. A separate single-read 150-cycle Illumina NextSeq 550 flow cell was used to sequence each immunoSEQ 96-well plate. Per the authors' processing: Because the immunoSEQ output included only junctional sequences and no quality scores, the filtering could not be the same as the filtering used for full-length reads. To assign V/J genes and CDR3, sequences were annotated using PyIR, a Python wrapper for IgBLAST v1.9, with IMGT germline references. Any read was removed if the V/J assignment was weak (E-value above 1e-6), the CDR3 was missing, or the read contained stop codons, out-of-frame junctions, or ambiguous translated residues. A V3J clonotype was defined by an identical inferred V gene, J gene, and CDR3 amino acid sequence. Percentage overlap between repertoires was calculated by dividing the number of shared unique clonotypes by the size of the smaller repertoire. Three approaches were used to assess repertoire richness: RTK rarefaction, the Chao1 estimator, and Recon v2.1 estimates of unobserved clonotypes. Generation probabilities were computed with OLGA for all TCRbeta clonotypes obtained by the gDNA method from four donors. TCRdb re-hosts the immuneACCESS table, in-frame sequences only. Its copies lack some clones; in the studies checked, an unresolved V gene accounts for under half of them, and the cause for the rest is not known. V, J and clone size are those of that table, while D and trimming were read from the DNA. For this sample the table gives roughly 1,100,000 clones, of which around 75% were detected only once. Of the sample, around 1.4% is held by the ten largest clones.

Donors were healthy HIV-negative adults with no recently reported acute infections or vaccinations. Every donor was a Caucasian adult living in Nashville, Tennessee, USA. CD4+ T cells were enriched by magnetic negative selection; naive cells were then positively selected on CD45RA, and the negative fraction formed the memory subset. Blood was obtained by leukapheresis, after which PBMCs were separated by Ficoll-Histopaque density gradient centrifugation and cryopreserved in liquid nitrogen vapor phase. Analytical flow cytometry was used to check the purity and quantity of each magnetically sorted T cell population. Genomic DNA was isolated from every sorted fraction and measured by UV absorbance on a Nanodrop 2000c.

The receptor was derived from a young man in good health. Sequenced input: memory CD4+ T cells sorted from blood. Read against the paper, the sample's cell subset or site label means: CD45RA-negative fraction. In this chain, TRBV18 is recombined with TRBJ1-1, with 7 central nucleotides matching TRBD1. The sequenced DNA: TGTGCCAGCTCAAGGGGGCGGGGGAACACTGAAGCTTTCTTT. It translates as CASSRGRGNTEAFF.